These 23 T cell receptor beta chains were sequenced from one sample in a study of cytomegalovirus exposure and HLA in healthy donors. 60 Vbeta and 13 Jbeta primers were used in PCR. Produced via immunoSEQ multiplex PCR; TCRdb's table is partial and in-frame only. The sample consists of more than 95,000 clones, roughly 79% of them appearing once. Sequencing was carried out using PBMCs. These receptor sequences come from a woman in her 70s in good health and CMV-seropositive.

The DNA of the CDR3 is TGTGCCAGCAGGGTGACTCTCAACTATGGCTACACCTTC. Translated: CASRVTLNYGYTF. The chain is built from TRBV6-1 and TRBJ1-2; D gene uncertain. The germline V gene encodes CDR1 MNHNS and CDR2 SASEGT. The CDR3 loop spans 13 amino acids. The V end lost 6 bases, the J end lost 2 bases, and 10 bases lay between the germline ends.

The V gene is TRBV11-2, the J gene TRBJ2-3, with a tentative D call TRBD2 (6 bases). Germline V gene lookup returns CDR1 SGHAT and CDR2 FQNNGV. The CDR3 runs to 14 residues. V dropped 3 bases and J dropped 8 bases, with 15 bases sitting between them. The CDR3 DNA sequence: TGTGCCAGCAGCTTGGGGAGGTGGGGAGGTACGCAGTATTTT. Translating it yields CASSLGRWGGTQYF.

The V and J genes are TRBV27 and TRBJ2-3, with D unresolved. Trimming removed 1 base from V and 3 bases from J, with 11 bases in between. The CDR3 extends over 15 amino acids. From germline, CDR1 is MNHEY and CDR2 SMNVEV (reference sequence). CDR3 loop: CASSLWLDDTDTQYF. DNA of the CDR3: TGTGCCAGCAGTTTATGGCTAGACGATACAGATACGCAGTATTTT.

The chain joins TRBV6-5 to TRBJ1-3; D is uncertain. The CDR3 is 12 amino acids. V lost 9 bases and J lost 0, with 6 bases in between. Germline-derived CDR1 and CDR2 are MNHEY and SVGAGI. Written as DNA, the CDR3 is TGTGCCAGTCTGAGCTCTGGAAACACCATATATTTT. The encoded protein is CASLSSGNTIYF.

A few counts support this clone. The CDR3 loop is CASSHARGGADTQYF. For the CDR3, the DNA is TGCGCCAGCAGCCATGCGCGGGGGGGGGCAGATACGCAGTATTTT. The rearrangement joins TRBV4-1 to TRBJ2-3; 9 bases are shared with TRBD2. The germline CDR1 and CDR2 sequences are MGHRA and YSYEKL. V trimming: 3 bases; J trimming: 4 bases; junction bases outside the gene matches: 5. This CDR3 has 15 amino acids.

The sample holds a few counts of this clone. The chain couples TRBV18 to TRBJ2-1, with 10 nucleotides matching TRBD1. Trimming at V came to 3 bases and at J to 10 bases, leaving 9 bases not matched to a gene. Germline-derived CDR1 and CDR2 are KGHSH and LQKENI. CDR3 length: 15 amino acids. CDR3 sequence reads: CASSPDWTGGREQFF. The CDR3 nucleotides read TGTGCCAGCTCACCGGATTGGACAGGGGGGCGCGAGCAGTTCTTC.

This chain uses TRBV10-1 with TRBJ2-3; TRBD1 matches at 7 bases. Trimming at V came to 5 bases and at J to 2 bases, leaving 4 bases not matched to a gene. Germline V gene lookup returns CDR1 WNHNN and CDR2 SYGVQD (reference sequence). This CDR3 has 14 residues. The CDR3 DNA sequence: TGCGCCAGCAGTTCGGGACAGCTCACAGATACGCAGTATTTT. Translated: CASSSGQLTDTQYF.

The gene calls are TRBV4-1 and TRBJ1-4; maybe TRBD1 (6 bases). Trimming took 0 bases from V and 8 from J, leaving 19 bases between them. Germline CDR1 is MGHRA and CDR2 is YSYEKL. The CDR3 sequence is 17 residues long. The CDR3 nucleotides are TGCGCCAGCAGCCAAGAAGAGCGGGGGCGGGTAGAGGAAAAACTGTTTTTT. It codes for CASSQEERGRVEEKLFF.

This clone has more than one count but fewer than ten. The J gene is TRBJ2-7, the V gene TRBV29-1; 7 bases align to TRBD2. CDR1 and CDR2 from the germline V gene are SQVTM and ANQGSEA. Unmatched junction bases numbered 5, after V lost 3 bases and J lost 3 bases. This CDR3 has 13 amino acids. CDR3 nucleotide sequence: TGCAGCGTTGATTCGCCGGGGGGCTACGAGCAGTACTTC. Translation: CSVDSPGGYEQYF.

V usage is TRBV4-3 and J usage is TRBJ2-1; TRBD1 matches 7 bases. Germline-derived CDR1 and CDR2 are LGHNA and YSLEER. This CDR3 comprises 14 residues. The V segment lost 3 bases and the J segment 7 bases; nucleotides outside the gene matches: 6. As DNA, the CDR3 is TGCGCCAGCAGCCATAGACAGGGTCGGAATGAGCAGTTCTTC. Translation gives CASSHRQGRNEQFF.

This chain connects TRBV18 to TRBJ2-3; D may be TRBD2 (5 bases). This CDR3 has 14 residues. V lost 5 bases to trimming and J lost 2 bases, with 11 bases between them. The germline V gene encodes CDR1 KGHSH and CDR2 LQKENI. The CDR3 sequence is CASSRLEATDTQYF. CDR3 in DNA: TGTGCCAGCTCAAGACTGGAGGCCACAGATACGCAGTATTTT.

The J gene is TRBJ2-7, the V gene TRBV5-4; maybe TRBD2 (6 bases). CDR3 length: 13 residues. Germline-derived CDR1 and CDR2 are SGHNT and YYREEE (reference sequence). V was shortened by 6 bases and J by 7 bases, with 17 bases between the two germline ends. The CDR3 coding sequence is TGTGCCAGCACCTCGCCGACTAGTTGGGAGCAGTACTTC. Its translation is CASTSPTSWEQYF. Drawing the rest from reference TRBV5-4 and TRBJ2-7, the complete variable domain is ETGVTQSPTHLIKTRGQQVTLRCSSQSGHNTVSWYQQALGQGPQFIFQYYREEENGRGNFPPRFSGLQFPNYSSELNVNALELDDSALYLCASTSPTSWEQYFGPGTRLTVT.

The chain recombines TRBV4-1 with TRBJ1-2, with a weak D call TRBD1 (5 bases). The CDR3 has 15 residues. Germline V lookup: CDR1 MGHRA, CDR2 YSYEKL. The ends were cut back, 1 base at V and 8 bases at J, with 17 bases in the middle. In DNA, the CDR3 is TGCGCCAGCAGCCAAGGTTTCCCAGGGAAAAGGGGCTACACCTTC. It encodes CASSQGFPGKRGYTF.

The CDR3 sequence is CASSLVGGGAQETQYF. The CDR3 DNA is TGTGCCAGCAGCTTAGTTGGCGGGGGGGCCCAAGAGACCCAGTACTTC. The chain carries TRBV7-2 and TRBJ2-5, with 9 bases aligning to TRBD2. Germline loops: CDR1 SGHTA, CDR2 FQGNSA. The CDR3 is 16 residues long. The J segment lost 1 base and the V segment lost 1 base, leaving 4 bases of the junction unmatched.

The V gene is TRBV4-1, the J gene TRBJ2-1; TRBD1 agrees at 10 bases. Germline assignment: CDR1 MGHRA and CDR2 YSYEKL. V shed 3 bases, J shed 8 bases, and the junction held 7 bases outside the gene matches. CDR3 length: 15 residues. CDR3 sequence (DNA): TGCGCCAGCAGCCAGGGACAGGGGTACGATCATGAGCAGTTCTTC. Amino acid sequence: CASSQGQGYDHEQFF.

The chain carries TRBV10-3 and TRBJ1-3; the D is unclear. Trimming stripped 5 bases from V and 0 bases from J, with 11 bases between. The germline V gene has CDR1 ENHRY and CDR2 SYGVKD. The CDR3 is 15 amino acids. CDR3: CAISLASISGNTIYF. The CDR3 nucleotides are TGTGCCATCAGTTTGGCCTCGATCTCTGGAAACACCATATATTTT.

The chain couples TRBV28 to TRBJ2-2; D may be TRBD2 (5 bases). The ends were cut back, 10 bases at V and 1 base at J, with 13 bases in the middle. Germline V lookup: CDR1 MDHEN, CDR2 SYDVKM. The CDR3 loop spans 14 amino acids. CDR3 DNA: TGTGCCACCATAGTGGCGGGGAACACCGGGGAGCTGTTTTTT. Translation: CATIVAGNTGELFF.

About this clone: The junction departs from the called germline gene at one end, perhaps through a read error. The genes are TRBV7-7 and TRBJ2-3; the D is unclear. Germline loops: CDR1 SSHAT, CDR2 FNYEAQ (reference sequence). The CDR3 is 19 amino acids. The CDR3 is CASSLGFCFPSPSTDTQYF. The CDR3 DNA is TGTGCTAGCAGCTTGGGCTTCTGCTTTCCTTCTCCGAGCACAGATACGCAGTATTTT.

This clone occurred a few times. The junction shows a germline mismatch at one end, possibly a read error. This chain connects TRBV7-7 to TRBJ2-5; D possibly corresponds to TRBD2 (7 bases). Germline assignment: CDR1 SSHAT and CDR2 FNYEAQ (reference sequence). This CDR3 is built from 17 residues. The CDR3 DNA is TGTGCTAGCAGCTCAGATACGGGGGGCACCCTCCAAGAGACCCAGTACTTC. Its translation is CASSSDTGGTLQETQYF. The full variable domain, completed using reference TRBV7-7 and TRBJ2-5, is GAGVSQSPRYKVTKRGQDVTLRCDPISSHATLYWYQQALGQGPEFLTYFNYEAQPDKSGLPSDRFSAERPEGSISTLTIQRTEQRDSAMYRCASSSDTGGTLQETQYFGPGTRLLVL.

The chain links TRBV4-3 to TRBJ2-1; a weak D match, TRBD1 (5 bases). V was clipped by 4 bases and J by 11 bases, with 15 bases between them. Germline V gene lookup returns CDR1 LGHNA and CDR2 YSLEER. CDR3 size: 13 residues. The chain's CDR3 is CASSLEQATQQFF. The CDR3 DNA reads TGCGCCAGCAGCCTGGAACAGGCGACGCAGCAGTTCTTC.

This rearrangement joins TRBV11-1 to TRBJ2-7; possible D gene TRBD1, 6 bases. From germline, CDR1 is SGHAT and CDR2 FQDESV (reference sequence). V was clipped by 5 bases and J by 3 bases, with 11 bases between them. This CDR3 is built from 13 residues. The CDR3 loop is CASSRADSYEQYF. The CDR3 nucleotides read TGTGCCAGCAGCCGCGCGGACAGCTACGAGCAGTACTTC.

This clone was detected a few times. V is TRBV4-3 and J is TRBJ2-7, with 7 nucleotides matching TRBD2. The CDR3 is 15 residues long. Trimming at V came to 2 bases and at J to 3 bases, leaving 7 bases not matched to a gene. Germline V lookup: CDR1 LGHNA, CDR2 YSLEER. CDR3 sequence reads: CASSQTSGAHYEQYF. The CDR3 region has the DNA TGCGCCAGCAGCCAAACGAGCGGGGCACACTACGAGCAGTACTTC.

This chain joins TRBV6-6 and TRBJ2-7; TRBD1 matches 9 bases. CDR3 size: 14 residues. The V segment lost 2 bases and the J segment 5 bases; nucleotides outside the gene matches: 4. Germline V gene lookup returns CDR1 MNHNY and CDR2 SVGAGI (reference sequence). The CDR3, as DNA: TGTGCCAGCAGTTACCCTAGGACAGGGGACGAGCAGTACTTC. It codes for CASSYPRTGDEQYF.